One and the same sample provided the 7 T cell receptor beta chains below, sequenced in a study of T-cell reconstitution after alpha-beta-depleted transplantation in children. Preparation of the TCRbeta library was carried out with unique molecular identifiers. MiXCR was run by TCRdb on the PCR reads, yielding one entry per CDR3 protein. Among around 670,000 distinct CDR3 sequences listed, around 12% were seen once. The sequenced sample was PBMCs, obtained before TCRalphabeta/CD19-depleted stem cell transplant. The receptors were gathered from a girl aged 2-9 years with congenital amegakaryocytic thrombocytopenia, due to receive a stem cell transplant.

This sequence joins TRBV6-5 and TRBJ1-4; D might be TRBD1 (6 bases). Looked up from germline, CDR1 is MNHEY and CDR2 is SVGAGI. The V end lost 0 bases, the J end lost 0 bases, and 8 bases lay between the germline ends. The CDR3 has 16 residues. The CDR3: CASSYSGGTTNEKLFF. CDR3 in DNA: TGTGCCAGCAGTTACTCAGGGGGAACAACTAATGAAAAACTGTTTTTT.

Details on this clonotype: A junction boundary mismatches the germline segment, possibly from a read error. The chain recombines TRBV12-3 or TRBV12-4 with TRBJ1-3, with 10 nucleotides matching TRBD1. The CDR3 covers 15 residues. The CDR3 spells CASSEPGTGVRGGHF. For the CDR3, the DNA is TGTGCCAGCAGCGAACCCGGGACAGGGGTCAGGGGGGGCCACTTT.

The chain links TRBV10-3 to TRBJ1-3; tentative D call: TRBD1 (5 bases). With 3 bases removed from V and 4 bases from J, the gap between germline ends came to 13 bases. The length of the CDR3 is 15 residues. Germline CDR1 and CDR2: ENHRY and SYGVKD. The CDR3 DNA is TGTGCCATCAGTGAAGGGGACCCTGGCGGAAACACCATATATTTT. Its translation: CAISEGDPGGNTIYF.

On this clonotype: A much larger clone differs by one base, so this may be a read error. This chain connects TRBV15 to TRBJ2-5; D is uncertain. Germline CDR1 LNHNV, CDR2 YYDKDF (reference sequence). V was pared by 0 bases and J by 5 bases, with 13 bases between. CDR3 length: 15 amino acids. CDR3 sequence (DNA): TGTGCCACCAGCAGAGATGTTGTGACTCTGGAGACCCAGTACTTC. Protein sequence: CATSRDVVTLETQYF.

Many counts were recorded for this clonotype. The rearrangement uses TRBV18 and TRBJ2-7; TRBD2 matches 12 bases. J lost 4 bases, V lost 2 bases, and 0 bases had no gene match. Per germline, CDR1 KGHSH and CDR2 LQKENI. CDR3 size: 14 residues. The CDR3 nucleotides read TGTGCCAGCTCACCAACTAGCGGGAGGTACGAGCAGTACTTC. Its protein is CASSPTSGRYEQYF.

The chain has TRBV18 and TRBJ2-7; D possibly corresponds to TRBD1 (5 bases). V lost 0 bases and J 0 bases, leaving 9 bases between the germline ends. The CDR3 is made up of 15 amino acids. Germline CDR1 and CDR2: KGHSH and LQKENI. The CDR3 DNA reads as TGTGCCAGCTCACCACCGTCAGGGTACTCCTACGAGCAGTACTTC. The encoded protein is CASSPPSGYSYEQYF.

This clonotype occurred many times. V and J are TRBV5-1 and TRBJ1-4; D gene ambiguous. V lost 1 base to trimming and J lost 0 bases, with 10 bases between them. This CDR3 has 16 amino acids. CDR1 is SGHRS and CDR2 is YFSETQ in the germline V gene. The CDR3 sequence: CASSLNLQTTNEKLFF. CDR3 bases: TGCGCCAGCAGCTTGAATTTACAGACAACTAATGAAAAACTGTTTTTT.